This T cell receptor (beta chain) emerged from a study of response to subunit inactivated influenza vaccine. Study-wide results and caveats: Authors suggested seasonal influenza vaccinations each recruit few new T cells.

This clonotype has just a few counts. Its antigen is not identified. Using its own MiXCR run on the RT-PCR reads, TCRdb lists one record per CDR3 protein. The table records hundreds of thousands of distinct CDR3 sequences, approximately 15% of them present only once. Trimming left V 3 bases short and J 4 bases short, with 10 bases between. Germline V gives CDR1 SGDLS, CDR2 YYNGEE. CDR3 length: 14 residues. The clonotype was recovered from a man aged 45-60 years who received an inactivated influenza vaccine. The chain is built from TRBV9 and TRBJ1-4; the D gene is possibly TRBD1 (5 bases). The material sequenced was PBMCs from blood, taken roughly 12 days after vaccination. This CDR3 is CASSEGPVNEKLFF. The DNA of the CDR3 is TGTGCCAGCAGCGAGGGACCGGTTAATGAAAAACTGTTTTTT.